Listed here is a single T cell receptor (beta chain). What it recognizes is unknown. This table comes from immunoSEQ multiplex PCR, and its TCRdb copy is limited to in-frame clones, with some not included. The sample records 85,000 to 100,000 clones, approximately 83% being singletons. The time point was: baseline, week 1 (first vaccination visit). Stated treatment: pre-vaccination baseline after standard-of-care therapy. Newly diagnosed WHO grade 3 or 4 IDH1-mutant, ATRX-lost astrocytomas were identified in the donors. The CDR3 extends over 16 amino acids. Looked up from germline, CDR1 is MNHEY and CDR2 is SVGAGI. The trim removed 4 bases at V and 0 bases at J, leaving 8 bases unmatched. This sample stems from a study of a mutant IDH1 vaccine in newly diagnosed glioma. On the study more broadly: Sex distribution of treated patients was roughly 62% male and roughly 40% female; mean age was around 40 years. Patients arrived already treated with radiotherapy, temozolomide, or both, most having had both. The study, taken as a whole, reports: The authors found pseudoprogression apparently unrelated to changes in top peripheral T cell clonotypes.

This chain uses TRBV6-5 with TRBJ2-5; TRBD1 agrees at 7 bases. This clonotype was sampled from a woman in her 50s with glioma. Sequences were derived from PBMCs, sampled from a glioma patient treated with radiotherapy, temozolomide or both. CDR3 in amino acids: CASSLKTGKYQETQYF. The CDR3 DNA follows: TGTGCCAGCAGTTTGAAGACAGGGAAGTACCAAGAGACCCAGTACTTC.